The sequence of this T cell receptor beta chain was determined in a study of OX40 agonist ivuxolimab in advanced cancers. Across the whole study: Of the patients, three showed partial responses, one with hepatocellular carcinoma and two with cutaneous melanoma.

The cohort excluded patients with autoimmune disease history or systemic immunosuppression. The table came from immunoSEQ multiplex PCR; TCRdb's copy has only in-frame clones and leaves some out. Of approximately 77,000 clones listed, 90% were seen once; the top ten hold around 2%. Trimming took 5 bases from V and 4 from J, leaving 11 bases between them. Looked up from germline, CDR1 is SGHVS and CDR2 is FQNEAQ. The CDR3 totals 13 residues. This clone was counted between two and nine times. This TCR was recovered from an adult with an advanced solid tumor such as melanoma, head and neck, liver or kidney cancer. V usage is TRBV7-8 and J usage is TRBJ1-2, with D perhaps matching TRBD1 (5 bases). The sample consisted of CD4+ or CD8+ T cells sorted from blood, taken in a trial of the OX40 agonist ivuxolimab. The CDR3 DNA follows: TGTGCCAGCAGCCCCCGACAGACCTATGGCTACACCTTC. It codes for CASSPRQTYGYTF.